This section outlines one T cell receptor (beta chain) sequence together with its context. V was shortened by 4 bases and J by 0 bases, with 19 bases between the two germline ends. The CDR3 runs to 19 residues. Germline-derived CDR1 and CDR2 are SGHAT and FQNNGV. This entry belongs to a study of blood T cell repertoires in COVID-19. About the research overall: Sites in the United States, Italy and Spain provided acute and convalescent COVID-19 samples.

In the original analysis: Estimates of nucleated cell counts were drawn from the amplification of reference gene primers. Sequencing used immunoSEQ multiplex PCR; TCRdb keeps in-frame clones, though not all of them. V, J and clone size are those of that table, while D and trimming were read from the DNA. The table shows 51,000 or so clones, with roughly 90% occurring only once. This chain links TRBV11-2 with TRBJ2-6, with D perhaps TRBD1 (5 bases). This TCR was sampled from an elderly man with acute or convalescent COVID-19. The sequencing input was peripheral blood. CDR3 region: CASSSPTGVKSSGANVLTF. In DNA form, the CDR3 reads TGTGCCAGCAGCTCACCCACAGGAGTTAAAAGCTCTGGGGCCAACGTCCTGACTTTC.